The 18 T cell receptor beta chains reported below all come from one sample, sequenced in a study of beta chain features in type 1 diabetes. Findings and limits, study-wide: Among all four CD4+ subsets, Type 1 diabetes patients had TCRB CDR3s that were moderately but significantly shorter.

These receptors have no known antigen. Isolated RNA was reverse transcribed in full, so expressed TCRB transcripts were sequenced. Using immunoSEQ multiplex PCR, the repertoire was profiled, and TCRdb retains in-frame clones only, with some absent. There are more than 550,000 clones in the sample; around 15% occur only once, and just under 0.04% lies in the top ten. What was sequenced was naive CD4+ T cells from blood. The receptors derive from a man between 18 and 29 years old with type 1 diabetes.

The chain combines TRBV4-1 with TRBJ1-1, with 9 bases aligning to TRBD1. CDR1 and CDR2 (germline): MGHRA, YSYEKL. The CDR3 is 16 residues long. V dropped 3 bases and J dropped 2; count of bases not matched to a gene: 7. CDR3 nucleotide sequence: TGCGCCAGCAGCCAGCCTAACAGGGGGCCAAACACTGAAGCTTTCTTT. Its protein is CASSQPNRGPNTEAFF.

V gene TRBV6-6 combines with J gene TRBJ1-5; no reliable D call. The CDR3 loop spans 14 amino acids. The germline V gene encodes CDR1 MNHNY and CDR2 SVGAGI (reference sequence). V was pared by 6 bases and J by 1 base, with 10 bases between. CDR3: CASRVDRSNQPQHF. The CDR3 DNA is TGTGCCAGCAGGGTAGACCGAAGCAATCAGCCCCAGCATTTT.

V gene TRBV7-9 combines with J gene TRBJ1-1; no clear D gene. The CDR3 runs to 14 residues. Germline V gives CDR1 SEHNR, CDR2 FQNEAQ (reference sequence). The V end was cut by 0 bases, the J end by 10 bases, with 15 bases between. The CDR3 loop reads CASSLASTALGAFF. CDR3 DNA sequence: TGTGCCAGCAGCTTAGCTTCGACGGCCCTTGGAGCTTTCTTT.

This chain connects TRBV9 to TRBJ2-3; maybe TRBD2 (6 bases). The CDR3 totals 17 residues. Trimming removed 3 bases at V and 5 bases at J, with 22 bases between. In germline, CDR1 is SGDLS, CDR2 YYNGEE. CDR3: CASSDFRAGTQGDTQYF. CDR3 in DNA: TGTGCCAGCAGCGATTTCAGAGCGGGCACCCAAGGAGATACGCAGTATTTT.

This clone was counted a few times. V usage is TRBV11-1 and J usage is TRBJ2-3, with 7 nucleotides matching TRBD1. Germline CDR1 reads SGHAT; CDR2 reads FQDESV (reference sequence). V shed 4 bases, J shed 3 bases, and the junction held 7 bases outside the gene matches. The CDR3 length is 15 residues. CDR3 coding DNA: TGTGCCAGCAGCTCCTCGACAGGGATGACAGATACGCAGTATTTT. This codes for CASSSSTGMTDTQYF.

Turning to this clone: A much larger clone lies one base from this, so it may be a read error. The chain couples TRBV13 to TRBJ2-3; D is undetermined. CDR3 length: 11 residues. Trimming stripped 4 bases from V and 3 bases from J, with 2 bases between. CDR1 and CDR2 (germline): PRHDT, FYEKMQ (reference sequence). CDR3 residues: CASSSTDTQYF. CDR3 nucleotide sequence: TGTGCCAGCAGCTCGACAGATACGCAGTATTTT.

This clone was found once. The chain uses TRBV18 and TRBJ2-5; 9 bases map to TRBD1. CDR1 and CDR2 (germline): KGHSH, LQKENI. The CDR3 covers 13 residues. Trimming at V came to 5 bases and at J to 5 bases, leaving 3 bases not matched to a gene. CDR3 protein: CASSFGQGETQYF. In nucleotides, the CDR3 is TGTGCCAGCTCATTTGGACAGGGGGAGACCCAGTACTTC.

This clone was found a few times. V gene TRBV27 combines with J gene TRBJ2-7; D might be TRBD1 or TRBD2, each matching 7 bases. Between the trimmed V and J ends, which lost 3 bases and 7 bases, there was a span of 19 bases. From germline, CDR1 is MNHEY and CDR2 SMNVEV (reference sequence). CDR3 length: 15 amino acids. CDR3 region: CASSFQGGAWDEQYF. The CDR3 DNA is TGTGCCAGCAGTTTCCAGGGGGGGGCCTGGGATGAGCAGTACTTC.

The chain has TRBV18 and TRBJ1-1, with 12 bases identical to TRBD1. The germline V gene has CDR1 KGHSH and CDR2 LQKENI. V shed 5 bases and J 0 bases; nucleotides not matched to a gene: 1. This CDR3 is built from 15 residues. CDR3: CASSGTGGLNTEAFF. The CDR3 DNA reads as TGTGCCAGCTCAGGGACAGGGGGCTTGAACACTGAAGCTTTCTTT.

The rearrangement links TRBV4-2 to TRBJ2-5; D is ambiguous. The CDR3 runs to 15 residues. Trimming shortened V by 0 bases and J by 5 bases, and 13 bases separated the two germline ends. Germline V lookup: CDR1 LGHNA, CDR2 YNFKEQ. The DNA for the CDR3 is TGTGCCAGCAGCCAAGATCGTCAGAAGATGGAGACCCAGTACTTC. It specifies CASSQDRQKMETQYF.

The rearrangement uses TRBV29-1 and TRBJ2-7; 10 positions agree with TRBD1. This CDR3 comprises 14 residues. V shed 6 bases, J shed 9 bases, and the junction held 14 bases outside the gene matches. Germline assignment: CDR1 SQVTM and CDR2 ANQGSEA. CDR3 protein: CSVTGDRGLARQYF. The CDR3 nucleotides are TGCAGCGTGACCGGGGACAGGGGTTTGGCCAGGCAGTACTTC.

The table lists this clone with a few counts. This sample also contains other DNA sequences that code for the same CDR3. The chain uses TRBV30 and TRBJ1-5; unclear D gene. CDR3 length: 14 residues. V was cut by 7 bases and J by 1 base, with 14 bases left in between. Germline CDR1 reads GTSNPN; CDR2 reads SVGIG (reference sequence). In DNA form, the CDR3 reads TGTGCCTCCTCAAGGGTTGCGAGCAATCAGCCCCAGCATTTT. It is translated as CASSRVASNQPQHF.

This clone has just a few counts. V gene TRBV6-5 combines with J gene TRBJ1-1; TRBD1 is a possible D gene (6 bases). The length of the CDR3 is 15 residues. Germline CDR1 and CDR2: MNHEY and SVGAGI. V gave up 0 bases and J gave up 3 bases, with 11 bases separating them. The CDR3 sequence: CASSYSRTEDTEAFF. CDR3 sequence (DNA): TGTGCCAGCAGTTACTCGCGGACAGAGGACACTGAAGCTTTCTTT.

The chain joins TRBV28 to TRBJ1-2; D is undetermined. The V and J ends lost 3 bases and 7 bases respectively, with 15 bases between them. The CDR3 has 14 amino acids. Germline CDR1 and CDR2: MDHEN and SYDVKM. The CDR3 DNA follows: TGTGCCAGCAGTTTGGCGGGAGGTGTACGTGGCTACACCTTC. This gives the protein CASSLAGGVRGYTF.

The chain joins TRBV6-5 to TRBJ1-1; 9 bases line up with TRBD1. Germline trimming cut 6 bases from V and 9 bases from J; bases unmatched to any gene: 8. The germline V gene encodes CDR1 MNHEY and CDR2 SVGAGI. The CDR3 has 13 residues. CDR3 nucleotides: TGTGCCAGCAGCATCGGACAGGGGATTCAAGCTTTCTTT. It yields the protein CASSIGQGIQAFF.

This clone occurred a few times. CDR3 sequence: CASSPPRFGEGGSEAFF. CDR3 bases: TGTGCCAGCTCACCACCGCGGTTTGGTGAGGGTGGCTCTGAAGCTTTCTTT. V gene TRBV18 combines with J gene TRBJ1-1; D is undetermined. The CDR3 loop spans 17 amino acids. V was clipped by 0 bases and J by 6 bases, with 20 bases between them. In germline, CDR1 is KGHSH, CDR2 LQKENI.

CDR3 nucleotides: TGCAGCGTTCTGGTTGGAAGAGATGAAAAACTGTTTTTT. It specifies CSVLVGRDEKLFF. This chain connects TRBV29-1 to TRBJ1-4; D is unresolved. The ends were cut back, 5 bases at V and 6 bases at J, with 13 bases in the middle. The germline V gene encodes CDR1 SQVTM and CDR2 ANQGSEA. This CDR3 region has 13 residues.

The genes are TRBV7-2 and TRBJ2-2; 8 nucleotides match TRBD1. The CDR3 consists of 16 residues. The ends lost 4 bases at V and 0 bases at J; junction bases unmatched: 4. CDR1 and CDR2 from the germline V gene are SGHTA and FQGNSA. The CDR3 bases are TGTGCCAGCAGCTGGCTGGGACAGGCGAACACCGGGGAGCTGTTTTTT. Amino acids: CASSWLGQANTGELFF. The complete variable domain, with remaining parts taken from reference TRBV7-2 and TRBJ2-2, reads GAGVSQSPSNKVTEKGKDVELRCDPISGHTALYWYRQSLGQGLEFLIYFQGNSAPDKSGLPSDRFSAERTGGSVSTLTIQRTQQEDSAVYLCASSWLGQANTGELFFGEGSRLTVL.